Listed here is a single TCR beta chain. No antigen is known for it. 60 Vbeta and 13 Jbeta primers were used in PCR. This table comes from immunoSEQ multiplex PCR, and its TCRdb copy is limited to in-frame clones, with some not included. This table has about 110,000 clones, 70% to 80% appearing once. Germline V gene data show CDR1 as KGHSH and CDR2 as LQKENI. This CDR3 is 16 amino acids long. Unmatched junction bases numbered 8, after V lost 6 bases and J lost 2 bases. The data stem from a study of cytomegalovirus exposure and HLA in healthy donors. Whole-study context: From approximately 170 million T cells, an earlier analysis saw 100 million to 140 million unique TCR beta sequences.

Study-wide points: Analysis performed later found roughly 18,000 TCR beta sequences associated with HLA alleles at 0.05 false discovery rate. Some V segments, TRBV6-2 and TRBV6-3 among them, were indistinguishable and were therefore excluded. The authors enumerated some 170 TCR beta chains as linked to cytomegalovirus.

The sequencing sample was made of PBMCs. This chain joins TRBV18 and TRBJ2-4, with TRBD1 identical over 9 bases. This sequence was found in a young woman in good health and CMV-seropositive. In nucleotides, the CDR3 is TGTGCCAGCTCGATACCGGGACAGGGATCCAAAAACATTCAGTACTTC. Protein: CASSIPGQGSKNIQYF.